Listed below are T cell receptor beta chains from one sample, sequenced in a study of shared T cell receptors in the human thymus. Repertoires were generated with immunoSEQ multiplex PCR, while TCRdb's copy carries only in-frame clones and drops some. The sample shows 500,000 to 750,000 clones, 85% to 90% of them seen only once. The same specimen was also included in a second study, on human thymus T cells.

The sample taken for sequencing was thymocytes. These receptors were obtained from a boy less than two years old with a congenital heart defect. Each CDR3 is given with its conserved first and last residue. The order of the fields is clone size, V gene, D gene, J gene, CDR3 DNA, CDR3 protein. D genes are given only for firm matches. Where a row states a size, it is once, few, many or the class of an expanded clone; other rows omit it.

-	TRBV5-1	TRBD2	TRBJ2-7	TGCGCCAGCAGCTTGGGAAGCGGGAGGACTTGCGAGCAGTACTTC	CASSLGSGRTCEQYF
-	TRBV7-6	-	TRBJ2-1	TGTGCCAGCAGCTTAAGGGAGCGTGACAATGAGCAGTTCTTC	CASSLRERDNEQFF
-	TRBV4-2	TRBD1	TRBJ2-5	TGTGCCAGCAGCCACCGGGACAGGCAAGAGACCCAGTACTTC	CASSHRDRQETQYF
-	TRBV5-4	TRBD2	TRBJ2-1	TGTGCCAGCAGCTTGGTTTTGCGGGAGGTGAAAAACAATGAGCAGTTCTTC	CASSLVLREVKNNEQFF
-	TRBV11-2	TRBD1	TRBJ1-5	TGTGCCAGCAGCTTGACAGGGACGGCAGAGCCCCAGCATTTT	CASSLTGTAEPQHF
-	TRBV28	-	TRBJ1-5	TGTGCCACGGGGATAAGCAATCAGCCCCAGCATTTT	CATGISNQPQHF
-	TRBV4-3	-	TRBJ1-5	TGCGCCAGCAGCCAAGATCATTCAGAGGAAAAAGAGCTCCAGCATTTT	CASSQDHSEEKELQHF
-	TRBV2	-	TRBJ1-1	TGTGCCAGCAGTGCCCGGGACGGACTATTGAACACTGAAGCTTTCTTT	CASSARDGLLNTEAFF
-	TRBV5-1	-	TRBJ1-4	TGCGCCAGCAGCCCAGGGGCCTCAGTGGCTAATGAAAAACTGTTTTTT	CASSPGASVANEKLFF
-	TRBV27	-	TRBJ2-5	TGTGCCAGCACCCCGCATCAGGGGTGCTTGGAGACCCAGTACTTC	CASTPHQGCLETQYF
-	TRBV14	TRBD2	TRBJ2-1	TGTGCCAGCAGCCAAGCCGGCGGGAGCAGGGCGGGGAGGGCCTACAATGAGCAGTTCTTC	CASSQAGGSRAGRAYNEQFF
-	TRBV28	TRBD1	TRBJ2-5	TGTGCCAGCACTTGGACAGGGGGCCAAGAGACCCAGTACTTC	CASTWTGGQETQYF
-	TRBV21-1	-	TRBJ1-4	TGTGCCAGCAGGCAGGGTTTTACTAATGAAAAACTGTTTTTT	CASRQGFTNEKLFF
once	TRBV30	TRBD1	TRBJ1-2	TGTGCCTGGAGTCCGGGACAGGGAATGGGTGGCTACACCTTC	CAWSPGQGMGGYTF
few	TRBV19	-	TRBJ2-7	TGTGCCAGTTGTGGAGTCGAGGAGGACTGCGAGCAGTACTTC	CASCGVEEDCEQYF
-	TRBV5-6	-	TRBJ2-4	TGTGCCAGCAGCTCCGCGGGGTCAGTTGACAAAAACATTCAGTACTTC	CASSSAGSVDKNIQYF
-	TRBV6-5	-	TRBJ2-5	TGTGCCAGCCAGGGTTCCCAAGAGACCCAGTACTTC	CASQGSQETQYF
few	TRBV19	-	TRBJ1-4	TGTGCCAGTAGTATGACCCGCGGGGCAACTAATGAAAAACTGTTTTTT	CASSMTRGATNEKLFF
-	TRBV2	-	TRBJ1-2	TGTGCCAGCAAATCACCCCCTAGGTATTATGGCTACACCTTC	CASKSPPRYYGYTF